This T cell receptor beta chain comes out of a study of blood T cell repertoires in COVID-19. Whole-study context: The study drew acute and convalescent COVID-19 samples from the United States, Italy and Spain. T cells, B-cell-depleted T cells, or PBMCs provided the cDNA or gDNA that served as material.

In the original workflow: Amplification of reference gene primers was used by the study to estimate nucleated cell counts. Sequencing used immunoSEQ multiplex PCR; TCRdb keeps in-frame clones, though not all of them. V, J and clone size are those of that table, while D and trimming were read from the DNA. The table includes 30,000 to 35,000 clones, about nine tenths detected once. Trimming removed 5 bases from V and 0 bases from J; junction bases left unmatched: 4. The V gene's germline CDR1 is SQVTM and CDR2 ANQGSEA. The CDR3 is 15 amino acids. The genes are TRBV29-1 and TRBJ1-3, with 10 nucleotides matching TRBD1. The sequenced sample consisted of peripheral blood. The origin of this receptor is a man between 60 and 70 years old with active COVID-19. The CDR3 coding sequence is TGCAGCGTTCGGGACAGGGGCAGCTCTGGAAACACCATATATTTT. It translates to CSVRDRGSSGNTIYF. Combining the CDR3 with reference TRBV29-1 and TRBJ1-3 gives the whole variable domain SAVISQKPSRDICQRGTSLTIQCQVDSQVTMMFWYRQQPGQSLTLIATANQGSEATYESGFVIDKFPISRPNLTFSTLTVSNMSPEDSSIYLCSVRDRGSSGNTIYFGEGSWLTVV.